This entry lists 11 T cell receptor beta chains sequenced from one sample in a study of CD8 T cells in Susac syndrome. It was with random hexamers that about 0.45 to 1 ug RNA was reverse transcribed. TCRdb called the immunoSEQ multiplex PCR reads again in MiXCR, with one record for every CDR3 protein. The top ten hold roughly 0.44% of the sample, which has under 90,000 distinct CDR3 sequences, roughly 94% seen once. The source material was CD8+ T cells from PBMCs. These receptors were obtained from a human donor with Susac syndrome.

This chain uses TRBV7-6 with TRBJ2-5; D gene unclear. From germline, CDR1 is SGHVS and CDR2 FNYEAQ. The germline V and J ends were trimmed by 1 base and 3 bases, with 21 bases remaining between them. This CDR3 has 18 residues. The chain's CDR3 is CASSLVLAPSQAKETQYF. For the CDR3, the DNA is TGTGCCAGCAGCTTAGTTTTGGCGCCCAGTCAGGCCAAAGAGACCCAGTACTTC.

The chain is built from TRBV29-1 and TRBJ2-2; 7 bases line up with TRBD2. Trimming cost V 7 bases and J 3 bases; bases outside gene matches: 5. The CDR3 runs to 13 residues. The V gene's germline CDR1 is SQVTM and CDR2 ANQGSEA. The CDR3 region has the DNA TGCAGCGGGGCTAGCGGATACACCGGGGAGCTGTTTTTT. Protein product: CSGASGYTGELFF.

The chain combines TRBV5-6 with TRBJ2-7; weak D call: TRBD1 (6 bases). The germline V and J ends were trimmed by 3 bases and 2 bases, with 9 bases remaining between them. CDR1 is SGHDT and CDR2 is YYEEEE in the germline V gene. CDR3 size: 13 residues. The CDR3 here is CASSYDRTYEQYF. As DNA, the CDR3 is TGTGCCAGCAGCTACGACAGGACCTACGAGCAGTACTTC.

CDR3 loop: CASSSKVGDQPQHF. DNA for the CDR3: TGTGCCAGCAGCTCCAAGGTTGGGGACCAGCCCCAGCATTTT. The V gene is TRBV7-8, the J gene TRBJ1-5, with a possible D match to TRBD1 (5 bases). Trimming took 4 bases from V and 7 from J, leaving 14 bases between them. Germline assignment: CDR1 SGHVS and CDR2 FQNEAQ. The CDR3 loop spans 14 amino acids.

The gene calls are TRBV20-1 and TRBJ2-3, with 8 bases that match TRBD2. Unmatched junction bases numbered 13, after V lost 2 bases and J lost 0 bases. The CDR3 covers 18 residues. From germline, CDR1 is DFQATT and CDR2 SNEGSKA (reference sequence). The CDR3 loop reads CSARNTETSVSSTDTQYF. The CDR3 DNA reads as TGCAGTGCTAGAAACACCGAGACTAGCGTCTCTAGCACAGATACGCAGTATTTT.

The chain joins TRBV12-3 or TRBV12-4 to TRBJ1-5, with a tentative D call TRBD1 (6 bases). Trimming pared 6 bases from V and 0 bases from J, leaving 18 bases between. The CDR3 is made up of 17 amino acids. CDR3 in amino acids: CASSRGHSSYSNQPQHF. The CDR3 bases are TGTGCCAGCAGCAGGGGACACAGCTCCTATAGCAATCAGCCCCAGCATTTT.

The chain is built from TRBV20-1 and TRBJ2-5, with TRBD1 as a possible D gene (6 bases). This CDR3 has 14 residues. Per germline, CDR1 DFQATT and CDR2 SNEGSKA (reference sequence). V was trimmed by 6 bases and J by 2 bases, leaving 16 bases between them. This CDR3 reads CSAVFGQPQETQYF. CDR3 in DNA: TGCAGTGCCGTGTTCGGACAGCCTCAAGAGACCCAGTACTTC.

This clonotype is a singleton in its sample. The CDR3 protein is CASAPLDDEQFF. The CDR3 DNA reads TGTGCCAGCGCCCCTCTGGACGATGAGCAGTTCTTC. This chain joins TRBV7-9 and TRBJ2-1; D is ambiguous. The V and J ends lost 8 bases and 8 bases respectively, with 13 bases between them. The CDR3 covers 12 residues. Per the germline V gene, CDR1 is SEHNR and CDR2 is FQNEAQ (reference sequence). Looking up the rest from reference TRBV7-9 and TRBJ2-1 gives the full variable domain: DTGVSQNPRHKITKRGQNVTFRCDPISEHNRLYWYRQTLGQGPEFLTYFQNEAQLEKSRLLSDRFSAERPKGSFSTLEIQRTEQGDSAMYLCASAPLDDEQFFGPGTRLTVL.

This sequence joins TRBV3-1 and TRBJ2-5; D gene uncertain. CDR3 length: 15 amino acids. Trimming took off 1 base at V and 2 bases at J, with 11 bases between the two ends. Germline V CDR1 and CDR2: LGHDT, YNNKEL (reference sequence). This chain's CDR3 is CASSQGALKQETQYF. DNA for the CDR3: TGTGCCAGCAGCCAAGGTGCCCTGAAACAAGAGACCCAGTACTTC.

The rearrangement uses TRBV6-6 and TRBJ2-3; D may be TRBD1 (5 bases). Trimming shortened V by 7 bases and J by 2 bases, and 7 bases separated the two germline ends. The CDR3 runs 12 residues. Germline CDR1 reads MNHNY; CDR2 reads SVGAGI (reference sequence). This CDR3 reads CASKTVTDTQYF. The CDR3 DNA reads as TGTGCCAGCAAGACAGTCACAGATACGCAGTATTTT.

The V call is TRBV28, the J call TRBJ2-5; 10 bases are a match to TRBD1. V shed 4 bases, J shed 3 bases, and the junction held 8 bases outside the gene matches. The germline CDR1 and CDR2 sequences are MDHEN and SYDVKM. CDR3 length equals 16 residues. The CDR3 here is CASSSPDRGLEETQYF. The CDR3 DNA reads as TGTGCCAGCAGTTCCCCGGACAGGGGGTTAGAAGAGACCCAGTACTTC.